This entry features one TCR beta chain sequence. Its antigen is undetermined. A multiplex PCR was run with 60 Vbeta primers and 13 Jbeta primers. How the authors handled the data: In a later analysis, some 10 million of some 80 million unique beta chains occurred in at least two donors. Here immunoSEQ multiplex PCR was the method, and the copy in TCRdb shows in-frame clones only, minus some. The V and J calls and clone size come from that table; D and trimming were worked out from the DNA. The sample contains hundreds of thousands of clones, about 89% of which appear only once. The sample belongs to a study of cytomegalovirus exposure and HLA in healthy donors. Study-wide points: As immune exposure information, only CMV serostatus was available. The authors later found TCR association rates varying by HLA locus, with DRB1 most and HLA-C fewest.

J gave up 3 bases and V 2 bases, and 2 bases lay outside the gene matches. This CDR3 is built from 14 residues. CDR1 and CDR2 (germline): SGHTA, FQGNSA. The TCR sequence derives from a woman aged 18-35 years in good health and CMV-seronegative. Sequencing was done on a sample of PBMCs. The rearrangement joins TRBV7-2 to TRBJ2-7; 9 bases match TRBD2. CDR3 DNA sequence: TGTGCCAGCAGCTTATCGACTAGCGGCTACGAGCAGTACTTC. Amino acids: CASSLSTSGYEQYF. Using reference TRBV7-2 and TRBJ2-7 for the parts outside the CDR3, the full variable domain is GAGVSQSPSNKVTEKGKDVELRCDPISGHTALYWYRQSLGQGLEFLIYFQGNSAPDKSGLPSDRFSAERTGGSVSTLTIQRTQQEDSAVYLCASSLSTSGYEQYFGPGTRLTVT.